The rows below give T cell receptor beta chains drawn from one sample of a study of cytomegalovirus exposure and HLA in healthy donors. Clones were sequenced by immunoSEQ multiplex PCR, and TCRdb holds only the in-frame ones, with some missing. The sample lists 120,000 or so clones, 81% occurring once. The source material was PBMCs. These receptors originate from a man between 18 and 35 years old in good health and CMV-seronegative. CDR3s include the opening cysteine and the closing phenylalanine or tryptophan. Each record gives: J gene, V gene, CDR3 protein.

J: TRBJ1-1
V: TRBV10-3
CDR3: CAISEPGRGGGSEAFF

J: TRBJ1-6
V: TRBV29-1
CDR3: CSVSEGDSPLHF

J: TRBJ1-6
V: TRBV10-3
CDR3: CAISESDLNSSPLHF

J: TRBJ1-1
V: TRBV6-1
CDR3: CAVTRGQLFNTEAFF

J: TRBJ2-5
V: TRBV4-1
CDR3: CASSQDGAGGLQETQYF

J: TRBJ1-1
V: TRBV7-8
CDR3: CASSLGRQGGRAFF

J: TRBJ2-2
V: TRBV4-3
CDR3: CASSQVPSGGAGELFF

J: TRBJ2-7
V: TRBV18
CDR3: CASSDRASYEQYF

J: TRBJ1-6
V: TRBV18
CDR3: CASSPNRGSPLHF

J: TRBJ1-6
V: TRBV6-1
CDR3: CASSAGTDNSPLHF

J: TRBJ1-1
V: TRBV10-3
CDR3: CAISDYGVGAFF

J: TRBJ1-4
V: TRBV7-9
CDR3: CASSSPPHTEKLFF

J: TRBJ2-3
V: TRBV11-2
CDR3: CASSKDRGPSDTQYF

J: -
V: TRBV7-8
CDR3: CASSLSFYEQYF

J: TRBJ1-2
V: TRBV5-6
CDR3: CASSSDRGGTF

J: TRBJ2-5
V: TRBV7-2
CDR3: CASTGLFGLETQYF

J: TRBJ2-7
V: TRBV5-1
CDR3: CASSLAGTGIYEQYF

J: TRBJ1-1
V: TRBV5-1
CDR3: CASSSNTANTEAFF

J: TRBJ2-1
V: TRBV7-9
CDR3: CASTDTSGEYNEQFF

J: TRBJ1-5
V: TRBV2
CDR3: CASRDRGAYRSNQPQHF

J: TRBJ2-6
V: TRBV7-2
CDR3: CASSLVGTVSSGANVLTF

J: TRBJ2-1
V: TRBV19
CDR3: CASSVQRGTQQFF

J: TRBJ2-6
V: TRBV27
CDR3: CASSLRPQVSGANVLTF

J: TRBJ2-1
V: TRBV27
CDR3: CASSLTIVSGYNEQFF

J: TRBJ2-1
V: TRBV10-3
CDR3: CAISERLAGGYNEQFF

J: TRBJ1-4
V: TRBV5-1
CDR3: CASSPLDTEKLFF

J: TRBJ1-1
V: TRBV5-6
CDR3: CASSYPTGNTEAFF

J: TRBJ1-4
V: TRBV14
CDR3: CASSQGRVEKLFF

J: TRBJ2-5
V: TRBV29-1
CDR3: CSVEQGLLQETQYF

J: TRBJ2-1
V: TRBV5-4
CDR3: CASSLRRGPYNEQFF

J: TRBJ2-3
V: TRBV7-9
CDR3: CASSLEGQRSTDTQYF

J: TRBJ2-1
V: TRBV10-3
CDR3: CAISESKGLVTGEQFF

J: TRBJ1-2
V: TRBV7-2
CDR3: CASLLRGIDYGYTF

J: TRBJ1-1
V: TRBV29-1
CDR3: CSVAPGTEAFF

J: TRBJ2-1
V: TRBV28
CDR3: CASSLAGDDNEQFF

J: TRBJ2-7
V: TRBV11-2
CDR3: CASSLDFRDEQYF

J: TRBJ2-1
V: TRBV27
CDR3: CASSLLLAGGPNEQFF

J: TRBJ1-1
V: TRBV18
CDR3: CASSAGQGAPYTEAFF

J: TRBJ1-1
V: TRBV6-6
CDR3: CASSYEGANTEAFF

J: TRBJ2-7
V: TRBV7-9
CDR3: CASSSSLAGGPYEQYF

J: TRBJ2-5
V: TRBV6-5
CDR3: CASSYTQIQETQYF

J: TRBJ2-3
V: TRBV12-5
CDR3: CASGYSGGGSTDTQYF

J: TRBJ2-7
V: TRBV6-1
CDR3: CASSEAEGQGGHEQYF

J: TRBJ2-1
V: TRBV10-2
CDR3: CASRNLAYNEQFF

J: TRBJ1-3
V: TRBV7-2
CDR3: CASSRSGGTGNTIYF

J: TRBJ2-2
V: TRBV15
CDR3: CATSREDSGVNTGELFF

J: TRBJ2-3
V: TRBV9
CDR3: CASSVEGAVTDTQYF

J: TRBJ2-3
V: TRBV2
CDR3: CASNLAGGPGDTQYF

J: TRBJ1-4
V: TRBV29-1
CDR3: CSVVLQGQGEKLFF

J: TRBJ2-2
V: TRBV15
CDR3: CATSRVAGVGSLNTRELFF

J: TRBJ2-1
V: TRBV9
CDR3: CASSSRVYEQFF

J: TRBJ1-1
V: TRBV5-1
CDR3: CASSLKQGTEAFF

J: TRBJ2-5
V: TRBV19
CDR3: CASSMPPGETQYF

J: TRBJ2-1
V: TRBV4-2
CDR3: CASSQDRRTGDRNEQFF

J: TRBJ2-3
V: TRBV9
CDR3: CASSVEAGGQTDTQYF

J: TRBJ1-2
V: TRBV5-1
CDR3: CASSWGGTDQYGYTF

J: TRBJ1-3
V: TRBV11-2
CDR3: CASSLTTGTAGNTIYF

J: TRBJ1-5
V: TRBV6-1
CDR3: CASSEGAGDQPQHF

J: TRBJ2-7
V: TRBV9
CDR3: CASSVNTGPGYEQYF